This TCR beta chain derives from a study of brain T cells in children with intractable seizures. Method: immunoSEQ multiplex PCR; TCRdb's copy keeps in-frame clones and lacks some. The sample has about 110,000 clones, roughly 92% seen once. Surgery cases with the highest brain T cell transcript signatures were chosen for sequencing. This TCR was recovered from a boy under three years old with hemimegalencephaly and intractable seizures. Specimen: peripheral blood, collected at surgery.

This CDR3 reads CASSLVASGRETQYF. DNA for the CDR3: TGTGCCAGCAGCTTGGTGGCTAGCGGGAGAGAGACCCAGTACTTC. V is TRBV5-6 and J is TRBJ2-5; 10 positions agree with TRBD2. V was pared by 0 bases and J by 4 bases, with 3 bases of the junction left unmatched. The length of the CDR3 is 15 residues. Germline V CDR1 and CDR2: SGHDT, YYEEEE.